The 7 T cell receptor beta chains listed next were all sequenced from one sample in a study of T-cell memory formation after mild COVID-19. TCRdb analysed the 5' RACE reads with MiXCR anew, one entry per CDR3 protein. The sample lists about 350,000 distinct CDR3 sequences; about an eighth were seen once. The sample taken for sequencing was PBMCs or a T cell subset sorted from them (not recorded which). The receptors shown here come from a man between 18 and 35 years old who had mild COVID-19 (a few samples of this study predate the infection). Cell type and time point are not known.

The chain carries TRBV7-8 and TRBJ1-1; D gene uncertain. The V gene's germline CDR1 is SGHVS and CDR2 FQNEAQ. This CDR3 has 12 amino acids. Trimming took 5 bases from V and 9 from J, leaving 13 bases between them. CDR3 sequence reads: CASSKPDSKAFF. CDR3 nucleotide sequence: TGTGCCAGCAGCAAACCTGACTCTAAAGCTTTCTTT.

This clonotype was found a few times. The V call is TRBV5-6, the J call TRBJ2-1; 8 positions agree with TRBD1. The CDR3 consists of 15 residues. Germline loops: CDR1 SGHDT, CDR2 YYEEEE. The V segment lost 1 base and the J segment 5 bases; nucleotides outside the gene matches: 5. The CDR3 DNA reads TGTGCCAGCAGCTTGTTCTGGACAGGGAACAATGAGCAGTTCTTC. This encodes CASSLFWTGNNEQFF.

Only a few counts were recorded for this clonotype. The rearrangement joins TRBV7-2 to TRBJ1-2, with 9 bases aligning to TRBD1. After removal of 5 bases from V and 8 bases from J, the junction contained 6 bases not matched to a gene. Germline CDR1 SGHTA, CDR2 FQGNSA. This CDR3 region has 13 residues. The CDR3 reads CASSPGQGKGYTF. In nucleotides, the CDR3 is TGTGCCAGCAGCCCAGGACAGGGGAAAGGCTACACCTTC.

The V call is TRBV28, the J call TRBJ1-1; the D is unclear. The V gene lost 8 bases and the J gene lost 3 bases, with 13 bases spanning the gap. The CDR3 is 13 amino acids. Germline-derived CDR1 and CDR2 are MDHEN and SYDVKM. The DNA of the CDR3 is TGTGCCAGCGGGCCGGGGAGGTACACTGAAGCTTTCTTT. Protein: CASGPGRYTEAFF.

This clonotype has just a few counts. The V and J genes are TRBV7-8 and TRBJ2-1; TRBD2 aligns across 7 bases. The CDR3 loop spans 16 amino acids. The junction had 11 bases not matched to a gene; V was cut back by 4 bases and J by 5 bases. Germline V gives CDR1 SGHVS, CDR2 FQNEAQ. The CDR3 nucleotides are TGTGCCAGCAGCTCTACCTCGAGGGGAGGGAACAATGAGCAGTTCTTC. Encoded protein: CASSSTSRGGNNEQFF.

This clonotype was seen a few times. This rearrangement joins TRBV6-2 or TRBV6-3 to TRBJ2-7; no definite D call. The CDR3 runs 13 residues. Per germline, CDR1 MNHEY and CDR2 SVGEGT. Trimming removed 0 bases from V and 4 bases from J, with 7 bases in between. The CDR3 loop reads CASSYSGFYEQYV. In nucleotides, the CDR3 is TGTGCCAGCAGTTACTCGGGGTTTTACGAGCAGTACGTC.

This clonotype was seen only a few times. The chain is built from TRBV19 and TRBJ2-2, with D possibly called TRBD1 or TRBD2 (5 bases each). This CDR3 region has 15 residues. Deletions cut 6 bases from V and 1 base from J, with 12 bases between. The germline V gene has CDR1 LNHDA and CDR2 SQIVND (reference sequence). Here the CDR3 reads CASSTGTGNTGELFF. The CDR3 DNA reads TGTGCCAGTAGCACCGGGACGGGGAACACCGGGGAGCTGTTTTTT.